This entry lists 20 T cell receptor beta chains sequenced from one sample in a study of cytomegalovirus exposure and HLA in healthy donors. PCR primers comprised 60 Vbeta and 13 Jbeta primers. The method was immunoSEQ multiplex PCR; TCRdb's version includes in-frame clones alone and lacks a portion of them. The repertoire includes some 120,000 clones, more than 70% of them detected once, and nearly 9.5% sits in the top ten. Sequencing was done on a sample of PBMCs. Receptor source: a woman aged 45-65 years in good health and CMV-seropositive.

The count of this clone is one. The V and J genes are TRBV10-3 and TRBJ2-3; 8 positions match TRBD1. V was pared by 7 bases and J by 1 base, with 10 bases of the junction left unmatched. CDR1 and CDR2 from the germline V gene are ENHRY and SYGVKD. The CDR3 consists of 16 residues. In DNA form, the CDR3 reads TGTGCCATCAAATCAGGACAGGGTCGAGGCACAGATACGCAGTATTTT. Translation: CAIKSGQGRGTDTQYF.

V usage is TRBV5-1 and J usage is TRBJ1-6; D is unclear. Trimming stripped 3 bases from V and 11 bases from J, with 15 bases between. CDR1 is SGHRS, CDR2 YFSETQ, per germline. The CDR3 covers 14 residues. CDR3 region: CASSSTGISTPLHF. The CDR3 DNA sequence: TGCGCCAGCAGCTCCACGGGGATATCGACACCCCTCCACTTT.

This chain links TRBV7-2 with TRBJ1-4; the match to TRBD1 covers 7 bases. Germline trimming cut 3 bases from V and 8 bases from J; bases unmatched to any gene: 6. CDR3 length: 14 residues. Per the germline V gene, CDR1 is SGHTA and CDR2 is FQGNSA. The CDR3 DNA reads TGTGCCAGCAGCTTGTCAGGGGGTGTGGAAAAACTGTTTTTT. The encoded protein is CASSLSGGVEKLFF.

V and J are TRBV7-6 and TRBJ1-2, with D perhaps TRBD1 (6 bases). The germline V gene has CDR1 SGHVS and CDR2 FNYEAQ. CDR3 size: 13 residues. The V end was cut by 5 bases, the J end by 4 bases, with 11 bases between. The CDR3 protein is CASSAGTIYGYTF. The DNA of the CDR3 is TGTGCCAGCAGCGCAGGGACAATCTATGGCTACACCTTC.

The rearrangement uses TRBV7-3 and TRBJ2-1; the match to TRBD2 covers 12 bases. CDR1 and CDR2 from the germline V gene are SGHTA and FQGTGA. The length of the CDR3 is 19 residues. The junction had 8 bases not matched to a gene; V was cut back by 2 bases and J by 0 bases. CDR3 region: CASSLGRLAGAASYNEQFF. Written as DNA, the CDR3 is TGTGCCAGCAGCTTAGGTCGACTAGCGGGAGCAGCCTCCTACAATGAGCAGTTCTTC.

V and J are TRBV4-2 and TRBJ1-2, with 9 bases fitting TRBD1. Germline CDR1 LGHNA, CDR2 YNFKEQ. The CDR3 is 12 residues long. Trimming removed 2 bases from V and 14 bases from J; junction bases left unmatched: 6. CDR3 protein: CASSQTGGLRTF. CDR3 bases: TGTGCCAGCAGCCAAACAGGGGGCCTGAGGACCTTC.

This chain links TRBV11-2 with TRBJ2-7; tentative D call: TRBD2 (7 bases). V dropped 6 bases and J dropped 4 bases, with 16 bases sitting between them. The CDR3 sequence is 14 residues long. Germline loops: CDR1 SGHAT, CDR2 FQNNGV. CDR3 sequence: CASSPRRGLYEQYF. The CDR3 region has the DNA TGTGCCAGCAGTCCGCGGCGGGGGCTGTACGAGCAGTACTTC.

Note on this clone: Mismatch with germline at one junction end may stem from a read error. Other DNA sequences in this specimen translate into the identical CDR3. The chain employs TRBV7-9 and TRBJ2-5, with 7 bases that match TRBD1. This CDR3 comprises 13 residues. CDR1 SEHNR and CDR2 FQNEAQ come from the germline V gene (reference sequence). The CDR3 region is CASSLAQGETQYF. CDR3 nucleotide sequence: TGCGCCAGCAGCTTAGCACAGGGGGAGACCCAGTACTTC.

The CDR3 spells CASSSGDRGAGSYEQYF. CDR3 coding DNA: TGCGCCAGCTCCTCCGGCGACAGGGGCGCAGGGTCCTACGAGCAGTACTTC. This rearrangement joins TRBV5-1 to TRBJ2-7, with 8 bases fitting TRBD1. Trimming cost V 7 bases and J 1 base; bases outside gene matches: 16. From germline, CDR1 is SGHRS and CDR2 YFSETQ. The CDR3 runs to 17 residues.

This clone occurred a few times. The chain combines TRBV27 with TRBJ1-4, with TRBD1 matching over 8 bases. With 5 bases clipped from V and 7 bases from J, the junction kept 15 bases outside the gene matches. The CDR3 covers 17 residues. CDR1 and CDR2 from the germline V gene are MNHEY and SMNVEV (reference sequence). CDR3 nucleotides: TGTGCCAGCAGTAAAATGCTGAAGACAGGGGCTGCTGAAAAACTGTTTTTT. As protein: CASSKMLKTGAAEKLFF. Full variable domain (remainder filled in from reference TRBV27 and TRBJ1-4): EAQVTQNPRYLITVTGKKLTVTCSQNMNHEYMSWYRQDPGLGLRQIYYSMNVEVTDKGDVPEGYKVSRKEKRNFPLILESPSPNQTSLYFCASSKMLKTGAAEKLFFGSGTQLSVL.

The chain has TRBV18 and TRBJ1-6; D ambiguous. V was clipped by 3 bases and J by 7 bases, with 19 bases between them. CDR3 size: 17 residues. Germline V CDR1 and CDR2: KGHSH, LQKENI. CDR3 nucleotide sequence: TGTGCCAGCTCACCTACCGACGGGTCCCCACTAAATTCACCCCTCCACTTT. Protein product: CASSPTDGSPLNSPLHF.

The CDR3 DNA follows: TGTGCCAGCAGCCCCAACAGCTTCTATGGCTACACCTTC. Protein: CASSPNSFYGYTF. The gene calls are TRBV6-5 and TRBJ1-2; D gene ambiguous. The CDR3 totals 13 residues. V lost 6 bases to trimming and J lost 4 bases, with 12 bases between them. Per the germline V gene, CDR1 is MNHEY and CDR2 is SVGAGI.

The chain has TRBV9 and TRBJ1-1; a possible D gene is TRBD1 (6 bases). The germline V gene encodes CDR1 SGDLS and CDR2 YYNGEE. Trimming removed 3 bases from V and 6 bases from J, with 12 bases in between. The CDR3 runs 13 residues. This CDR3 is CASSGTGTAEAFF. The CDR3 DNA reads TGTGCCAGCAGCGGTACAGGGACGGCTGAAGCTTTCTTT. The variable domain in full, completed from reference TRBV9 and TRBJ1-1, reads DSGVTQTPKHLITATGQRVTLRCSPRSGDLSVYWYQQSLDQGLQFLIQYYNGEERAKGNILERFSAQQFPDLHSELNLSSLELGDSALYFCASSGTGTAEAFFGQGTRLTVV.

This rearrangement joins TRBV10-3 to TRBJ2-5, with 8 positions matching TRBD1. The germline CDR1 and CDR2 sequences are ENHRY and SYGVKD. This CDR3 is 14 amino acids long. The trim removed 4 bases at V and 4 bases at J, leaving 5 bases unmatched. CDR3 in amino acids: CAISGTGWRETQYF. CDR3 nucleotides: TGTGCCATCAGTGGGACAGGGTGGCGAGAGACCCAGTACTTC.

The genes are TRBV10-3 and TRBJ1-2; weak D call: TRBD1 (5 bases). The germline V gene encodes CDR1 ENHRY and CDR2 SYGVKD. V shed 6 bases and J shed 2 bases, with 25 bases lying between them. CDR3 size: 18 residues. CDR3: CAIREVEGRVPPNYGYTF. The DNA of the CDR3 is TGTGCCATCAGGGAAGTGGAGGGCAGGGTACCCCCGAACTATGGCTACACCTTC.

V usage is TRBV4-1 and J usage is TRBJ1-2, with D tentatively TRBD1 (5 bases). CDR1 MGHRA and CDR2 YSYEKL come from the germline V gene. The V and J ends lost 0 bases and 1 base respectively, with 18 bases between them. The CDR3 runs to 18 residues. This CDR3 reads CASSQDRGTQGLNYGYTF. In DNA, the CDR3 is TGCGCCAGCAGCCAAGATCGGGGGACGCAGGGCCTTAACTATGGCTACACCTTC.

The V gene is TRBV9, the J gene TRBJ1-1; D is uncertain. The V and J ends lost 0 bases and 6 bases respectively, with 6 bases between them. CDR1 is SGDLS and CDR2 is YYNGEE in the germline V gene. This CDR3 has 12 amino acids. CDR3 bases: TGTGCCAGCAGCGTAGATTCCTCTGAAGCTTTCTTT. Its translation: CASSVDSSEAFF.

The V gene is TRBV6-5, the J gene TRBJ2-7, with D possibly being TRBD2 (5 bases). The length of the CDR3 is 13 residues. CDR1 is MNHEY and CDR2 is SVGAGI in the germline V gene. V dropped 0 bases and J dropped 6 bases, with 9 bases sitting between them. The DNA of the CDR3 is TGTGCCAGCAGTTACTCAGTCCGGGGCGAGCAGTACTTC. Protein sequence: CASSYSVRGEQYF.

The chain employs TRBV7-2 and TRBJ2-7, with D possibly TRBD1 on 6 matching bases. Trimming removed 6 bases at V and 2 bases at J, with 17 bases between. The CDR3 consists of 15 residues. Germline V gene data show CDR1 as SGHTA and CDR2 as FQGNSA. CDR3 loop: CASSPTGTPTYEQYF. Written as DNA, the CDR3 is TGTGCCAGCAGTCCTACCGGGACACCCACCTACGAGCAGTACTTC.

V and J are TRBV7-9 and TRBJ2-7; 11 bases fit TRBD2. The CDR3 runs to 13 residues. V was pared by 5 bases and J by 5 bases, with 2 bases of the junction left unmatched. Looked up from germline, CDR1 is SEHNR and CDR2 is FQNEAQ (reference sequence). This chain's CDR3 is CASSLGLADEQYF. CDR3 nucleotides: TGTGCCAGCAGCCTGGGACTAGCGGACGAGCAGTACTTC.